Each of the 17 T cell receptor beta chains below was sequenced from the same sample in a study of radiation and T cells in renal cell carcinoma. Treatment described: treatment-naive control, cytoreductive nephrectomy. The table came from immunoSEQ multiplex PCR; TCRdb's copy has only in-frame clones and leaves some out. The sample includes 15,000 to 20,000 clones, roughly 60% of them seen just once. Sequenced material: tumor tissue, taken from a patient whose treatment was nephrectomy without radiotherapy. The receptors come from a man between 50 and 59 years old with renal cell carcinoma.

Only one count was recorded for this clone. V gene TRBV9 combines with J gene TRBJ2-1; 12 bases match TRBD2. CDR1 is SGDLS and CDR2 is YYNGEE in the germline V gene. The CDR3 covers 16 residues. V gave up 4 bases and J gave up 3 bases; unmatched junction bases: 5. CDR3 protein: CASSPGLAGYYNEQFF. CDR3 nucleotide sequence: TGTGCCAGCAGCCCGGGACTAGCGGGCTACTACAATGAGCAGTTCTTC.

The chain couples TRBV30 to TRBJ1-1, with a tentative D call TRBD1 (5 bases). Germline V lookup: CDR1 GTSNPN, CDR2 SVGIG (reference sequence). The V end lost 1 base, the J end lost 5 bases, and 17 bases lay between the germline ends. This CDR3 spans 15 amino acids. This CDR3 reads CAWSAPFGGPTEAFF. DNA of the CDR3: TGTGCCTGGAGTGCCCCCTTTGGGGGTCCGACTGAAGCTTTCTTT.

This clone has only one observation. The J gene is TRBJ1-5, the V gene TRBV30, with a weak D call TRBD1 (5 bases). Per the germline V gene, CDR1 is GTSNPN and CDR2 is SVGIG (reference sequence). The V end lost 2 bases, the J end lost 4 bases, and 12 bases lay between the germline ends. This CDR3 spans 14 amino acids. CDR3 region: CAWSTTAANQPQHF. The CDR3 DNA reads as TGTGCCTGGAGTACGACAGCCGCTAATCAGCCCCAGCATTTT.

Written as DNA, the CDR3 is TGTGCCAGCAGCTTAGTATCGGGGTTTGAAGCTTTCTTT. Amino acids: CASSLVSGFEAFF. The V call is TRBV11-2, the J call TRBJ1-1; D not certain. CDR1 is SGHAT, CDR2 FQNNGV, per germline. The CDR3 spans 13 residues. V shed 1 base and J shed 7 bases, with 10 bases lying between them.

This clone was detected a few times. The chain has TRBV19 and TRBJ2-3; D is unclear. The CDR3 spans 11 residues. Trimming removed 9 bases at V and 5 bases at J, with 9 bases between. Germline V gives CDR1 LNHDA, CDR2 SQIVND (reference sequence). CDR3 protein: CASEMGDTQYF. DNA for the CDR3: TGTGCCAGCGAGATGGGAGATACGCAGTATTTT.

This chain links TRBV5-1 with TRBJ2-5, with D uncertain. This CDR3 is built from 14 residues. Germline values: CDR1 SGHRS, CDR2 YFSETQ. V lost 7 bases, J lost 2 bases, and 15 bases lay in between. The CDR3 DNA follows: TGCGCCAGCGCCGACGTAACGAAACAAGAGACCCAGTACTTC. Translating gives CASADVTKQETQYF.

The rearrangement joins TRBV28 to TRBJ1-2; TRBD1 agrees at 8 bases. The V gene end was trimmed by 11 bases and the J gene end by 8 bases; junction bases not matched to a gene: 13. CDR3 length: 13 residues. In germline, CDR1 is MDHEN, CDR2 SYDVKM. The CDR3 region has the DNA TGTGCCTACACCGCAGGGGGCTTGGGGGGCTACACCTTC. It is translated as CAYTAGGLGGYTF.

The chain couples TRBV28 to TRBJ2-2; D possibly matches TRBD1 or TRBD2 (6 bases each). The CDR3 runs to 14 residues. Per the germline V gene, CDR1 is MDHEN and CDR2 is SYDVKM. V was cut by 6 bases and J by 3 bases, with 11 bases left in between. CDR3 sequence: CASREGEDTGELFF. The CDR3 DNA reads TGTGCCAGCAGAGAGGGGGAGGACACCGGGGAGCTGTTTTTT.

The V call is TRBV7-9, the J call TRBJ2-2, with 7 bases lining up with TRBD1. There are 13 residues in the CDR3. After removal of 4 bases from V and 8 bases from J, the junction contained 4 bases not matched to a gene. In germline, CDR1 is SEHNR, CDR2 FQNEAQ (reference sequence). CDR3: CASSSVGQGELFF. The CDR3 region has the DNA TGTGCCAGCAGCTCGGTGGGACAGGGGGAGCTGTTTTTT. Full variable domain (rest looked up from reference TRBV7-9 and TRBJ2-2): DTGVSQNPRHKITKRGQNVTFRCDPISEHNRLYWYRQTLGQGPEFLTYFQNEAQLEKSRLLSDRFSAERPKGSFSTLEIQRTEQGDSAMYLCASSSVGQGELFFGEGSRLTVL.

The V and J genes are TRBV5-6 and TRBJ2-3, with TRBD2 identical over 13 bases. The J segment lost 2 bases and the V segment lost 4 bases, leaving 4 bases of the junction unmatched. Germline V lookup: CDR1 SGHDT, CDR2 YYEEEE. CDR3 size: 16 residues. This chain's CDR3 is CASSPGLAGATDTQYF. The CDR3 nucleotides are TGTGCCAGCAGCCCCGGACTAGCGGGGGCCACAGATACGCAGTATTTT.

The chain carries TRBV7-2 and TRBJ1-5, with 8 positions matching TRBD1. Germline values: CDR1 SGHTA, CDR2 FQGNSA. CDR3 length: 16 amino acids. The V segment lost 1 base and the J segment 2 bases; nucleotides outside the gene matches: 4. CDR3 DNA: TGTGCCAGCAGCTTAGGTGGGACAGGAGGCAATCAGCCCCAGCATTTT. It is translated as CASSLGGTGGNQPQHF.

Notes on this clone: At one of its ends the junction is not consistent with the germline gene, which may arise from a read error. The V gene is TRBV7-7, the J gene TRBJ2-3, with D perhaps matching TRBD2 (6 bases). The CDR3 length is 16 residues. The germline V gene has CDR1 SSHAT and CDR2 FNYEAQ (reference sequence). DNA of the CDR3: TGTGCTAGCAGCTTAGGTCCAGGGACTAGCACAGATACGCAGTATTTT. This gives the protein CASSLGPGTSTDTQYF.

The chain joins TRBV7-2 to TRBJ1-1; D ambiguous. Germline-derived CDR1 and CDR2 are SGHTA and FQGNSA. There are 14 residues in the CDR3. Trimming removed 0 bases from V and 4 bases from J, with 9 bases in between. Here the CDR3 reads CASSLAGDRTEAFF. CDR3 DNA sequence: TGTGCCAGCAGCTTAGCCGGGGATCGCACTGAAGCTTTCTTT.

Comment on this clone: Its ends do not fully match the called genes, so a read error is possible. The gene calls are TRBV6-6 and TRBJ2-2; 8 bases are shared with TRBD2. This CDR3 is built from 16 residues. CDR1 is MNHNY and CDR2 is SVGAGI in the germline V gene (reference sequence). The CDR3 DNA sequence: TGTGCCATCAGTCCGAAAGCGGGGGAGATGGCCGGGGAGCTGTTTTTT. Its protein is CAISPKAGEMAGELFF.

This clone has more than one count but fewer than ten. The chain uses TRBV7-2 and TRBJ2-1; D is ambiguous. The CDR3 contains 15 residues. Trimming stripped 1 base from V and 4 bases from J, with 11 bases between. Germline CDR1 is SGHTA and CDR2 is FQGNSA. This CDR3 is CASSLVLGSYNEQFF. Here the CDR3 DNA reads TGTGCCAGCAGCTTAGTACTCGGAAGTTACAATGAGCAGTTCTTC.

The gene calls are TRBV30 and TRBJ2-6; 7 nucleotides agree with TRBD1. Germline trimming cut 2 bases from V and 4 bases from J; bases unmatched to any gene: 11. CDR3 length: 17 amino acids. The germline gives CDR1 GTSNPN, CDR2 SVGIG (reference sequence). The CDR3 is CAWSRTLQGLGANVLTF. The DNA of the CDR3 is TGTGCCTGGAGTAGAACCTTACAGGGGTTAGGGGCCAACGTCCTGACTTTC.

This clone came up a few times. The chain carries TRBV29-1 and TRBJ1-1; no firm D call. The V gene's germline CDR1 is SQVTM and CDR2 ANQGSEA. V lost 3 bases, J lost 1 base, and 9 bases lay in between. The CDR3 totals 13 residues. The CDR3 nucleotides read TGCAGCGTTGATGACCGCCAGAACACTGAAGCTTTCTTT. Translating it yields CSVDDRQNTEAFF.